This T cell receptor beta chain is drawn from a study of cytomegalovirus exposure and HLA in healthy donors. Primers: 60 Vbeta forward and 13 Jbeta reverse. The table came from immunoSEQ multiplex PCR; TCRdb's copy has only in-frame clones and leaves some out. The repertoire includes about 25,000 clones, roughly 73% of them detected once, and 4% to 5.5% sits in the top ten. V lost 5 bases and J 6 bases, leaving 10 bases between the germline ends. Germline values: CDR1 SNHLY, CDR2 FYNNEI. The length of the CDR3 is 13 residues. V and J are TRBV2 and TRBJ2-2; no clear D. The sequence came from a male donor in good health and CMV-seronegative. The sequenced sample was PBMCs. For the CDR3, the DNA is TGTGCCAGCAGTTCGGAGTTCGCCGGGGAGCTGTTTTTT. Translated: CASSSEFAGELFF.